This T cell receptor (beta chain) originates from a study of cytomegalovirus exposure and HLA in healthy donors. Whole-study findings and limits: High specificity and sensitivity for cytomegalovirus status were reported for the classifier. Later analysis showed most CMV-associated TCR beta chains appearing HLA-restricted. Later work showed greater clonal expansion in HLA-associated TCR beta chains than in equally common others. A link between a missense DCLRE1C variant and TCR beta V- and J-gene trimming emerged from a later analysis.

With 60 Vbeta and 13 Jbeta primers, the PCR was carried out. Libraries were prepared by immunoSEQ multiplex PCR; TCRdb keeps only in-frame clonotypes and omits some of them. The table lists tens of thousands of clones. Concerning this clone: The antigen remains unidentified.

The specimen sequenced was PBMCs. This sequence originates from a male donor in good health and CMV-seronegative.

In nucleotides, the CDR3 is TGTGCCACCAGCAGAGATCGCGGTGCCTACGAGCAGTACTTC. Translating it yields CATSRDRGAYEQYF. The chain uses TRBV15 and TRBJ2-7; no reliable D call. The CDR3 totals 14 residues. Germline lookup yields CDR1 LNHNV and CDR2 YYDKDF (reference sequence). Trimming took off 0 bases at V and 2 bases at J, with 8 bases between the two ends.